One sample yielded the 10 T cell receptor beta chains listed below, sequenced in a study of shared clonotypes between healthy human individuals. Sequenced by immunoSEQ multiplex PCR; TCRdb stores in-frame clones only, minus some. The sample has approximately 2.5 million clones, 90% to 95% seen once. The sample was naive CD4+ T cells sorted from blood. This sample's subset: CD45RA+ positively selected. These receptors all come from a man in his late teens or twenties in good health.

The gene calls are TRBV4-1 and TRBJ1-2, with TRBD1 as a possible D gene (6 bases). CDR1 is MGHRA, CDR2 YSYEKL, per germline. V lost 4 bases to trimming and J lost 3 bases, with 18 bases between them. The CDR3 is 16 amino acids. CDR3 sequence: CASSRTASDFHYGYTF. The CDR3 coding sequence is TGCGCCAGCAGCCGGACAGCGTCAGACTTTCACTATGGCTACACCTTC.

On this clone: An end of the junction differs from the germline gene, which may be a read error. The V gene is TRBV6-6, the J gene TRBJ2-7; 10 nucleotides agree with TRBD1. Germline V gene sequence: CDR1 MNHNY, CDR2 SVGAGI (reference sequence). There are 12 residues in the CDR3. This chain's CDR3 is CASSLLGDRGFF. The CDR3 coding sequence is TGTGCCAGCAGCTTACTAGGGGACAGGGGCTTCTTC.

Note on this clone: The sample has other DNA sequences that encode this CDR3 too. The rearrangement joins TRBV6-1 to TRBJ1-6; D unresolved. The length of the CDR3 is 13 residues. The germline V gene encodes CDR1 MNHNS and CDR2 SASEGT. Trimming pared 2 bases from V and 6 bases from J, leaving 5 bases between. This chain's CDR3 is CASSESRNSPLHF. CDR3 coding DNA: TGTGCCAGCAGTGAATCCCGTAATTCACCCCTCCACTTT.

The chain has TRBV7-2 and TRBJ1-5; D possibly corresponds to TRBD1 (5 bases). The CDR3 totals 16 residues. V was cut by 2 bases and J by 4 bases, with 15 bases left in between. Germline CDR1 is SGHTA and CDR2 is FQGNSA. The CDR3 loop is CASSLKTAQGNQPQHF. The CDR3 bases are TGTGCCAGCAGCTTAAAGACAGCCCAAGGAAATCAGCCCCAGCATTTT.

The rearrangement joins TRBV2 to TRBJ2-7, with D perhaps given as TRBD1 or TRBD2 (5 bases each). Trimming took 2 bases from V and 4 from J, leaving 9 bases between them. This CDR3 is 13 amino acids long. Germline V gene lookup returns CDR1 SNHLY and CDR2 FYNNEI. In DNA, the CDR3 is TGTGCCAGCAGTGAAATTGGGGGTTACGAGCAGTACTTC. Its protein product is CASSEIGGYEQYF.

This rearrangement joins TRBV14 to TRBJ1-5, with unresolved D. Looked up from germline, CDR1 is SGHDN and CDR2 is FVKESK. The CDR3 contains 16 residues. The germline V and J ends were trimmed by 3 bases and 0 bases, with 12 bases remaining between them. The CDR3 sequence is CASSHGGRNSNQPQHF. CDR3 bases: TGTGCCAGCAGCCATGGAGGACGTAATAGCAATCAGCCCCAGCATTTT.

This sequence joins TRBV11-2 and TRBJ2-7, with D uncertain. The CDR3 runs 16 residues. The V end lost 2 bases, the J end lost 0 bases, and 14 bases lay between the germline ends. Germline V gives CDR1 SGHAT, CDR2 FQNNGV. DNA of the CDR3: TGTGCCAGCAGCTTAAACGCTCAGATACACTCCTACGAGCAGTACTTC. Its protein is CASSLNAQIHSYEQYF.

The chain has TRBV15 and TRBJ2-7, with a tentative D call TRBD1 (6 bases). The V and J ends lost 0 bases and 6 bases respectively, with 18 bases between them. This CDR3 spans 16 amino acids. Germline CDR1 reads LNHNV; CDR2 reads YYDKDF (reference sequence). The CDR3 DNA follows: TGTGCCACCAGCAGAGATCGCAGAACAGGGCGCGGCGAGCAGTACTTC. This encodes CATSRDRRTGRGEQYF.

The genes are TRBV6-1 and TRBJ2-2; a weak D match, TRBD2 (6 bases). Germline V lookup: CDR1 MNHNS, CDR2 SASEGT. The CDR3 loop spans 15 amino acids. Trimming removed 4 bases at V and 1 base at J, with 10 bases between. The CDR3 DNA is TGTGCCAGCAGTGGCCCTAGCGTGAACACCGGGGAGCTGTTTTTT. This gives the protein CASSGPSVNTGELFF.

V is TRBV19 and J is TRBJ2-6; D is perhaps TRBD1 (5 bases). V lost 6 bases and J lost 1, with 7 bases in between. This CDR3 has 14 residues. Germline V gives CDR1 LNHDA, CDR2 SQIVND (reference sequence). The CDR3 DNA follows: TGTGCCAGTAGGACAGAATCTGGGGCCAACGTCCTGACTTTC. It yields the protein CASRTESGANVLTF.